The source of this T cell receptor beta chain is a study of CD8 T cells in Susac syndrome. Study observations and caveats: The number of individuals included in the study's TCR sequencing and HLA analysis was acknowledged as relatively small. Peak Susac CD8+ clonal expansion was seen in TEMRA cells and active patients.

Reverse transcription of roughly 0.5 to 1 ug RNA was carried out with random hexamers. TCRdb fed the immunoSEQ multiplex PCR reads into MiXCR, producing one record per CDR3 protein. Of around 81,000 distinct CDR3 sequences in the sample, 90% to 95% were seen once. To note about this clonotype: Its antigen remains unidentified.

Negative isolation was used for CD8+ and CD4+ T cells and FACS enrichment for TEMRA cells. The sequencing input was CD8+ T cells from PBMCs. This receptor was taken from a human donor with Susac syndrome.

The chain's CDR3 is CSAREGILAHETQYF. CDR3 coding DNA: TGCAGTGCTAGAGAAGGGATACTAGCGCACGAGACCCAGTACTTC. The rearrangement joins TRBV20-1 to TRBJ2-5, with 7 nucleotides matching TRBD2. The CDR3 length is 15 residues. V lost 0 bases, J lost 5 bases, and 9 bases stayed unmatched. Germline CDR1 and CDR2: DFQATT and SNEGSKA (reference sequence).